In its sample, the clone carrying this TCR beta chain was seen once. This sample was included in a study of blood T cell repertoires in COVID-19. Across the study: PBMCs, B-cell-depleted T cells, or T cells provided the cDNA or gDNA that made up the material.

CDR1 and CDR2 from the germline V gene are LGHDT and YNNKEL (reference sequence). The V end lost 3 bases, the J end lost 6 bases, and 8 bases lay between the germline ends. The CDR3 contains 12 residues. Data came from immunoSEQ multiplex PCR; TCRdb stores just in-frame clones and leaves some out. In the table there are around 450,000 clones, about 90% of which are singletons. V is TRBV3-1 (or the pseudogene TRBV3-2) and J is TRBJ1-2; D not resolved. The sequenced sample consisted of PBMCs or T cells enriched from blood (not recorded which). This TCR derives from a man aged 18 to 29 who had recovered from COVID-19. CDR3 nucleotide sequence: TGTGCCAGCAGCCACGGAGGGAATGGCTACACCTTC. It codes for CASSHGGNGYTF.